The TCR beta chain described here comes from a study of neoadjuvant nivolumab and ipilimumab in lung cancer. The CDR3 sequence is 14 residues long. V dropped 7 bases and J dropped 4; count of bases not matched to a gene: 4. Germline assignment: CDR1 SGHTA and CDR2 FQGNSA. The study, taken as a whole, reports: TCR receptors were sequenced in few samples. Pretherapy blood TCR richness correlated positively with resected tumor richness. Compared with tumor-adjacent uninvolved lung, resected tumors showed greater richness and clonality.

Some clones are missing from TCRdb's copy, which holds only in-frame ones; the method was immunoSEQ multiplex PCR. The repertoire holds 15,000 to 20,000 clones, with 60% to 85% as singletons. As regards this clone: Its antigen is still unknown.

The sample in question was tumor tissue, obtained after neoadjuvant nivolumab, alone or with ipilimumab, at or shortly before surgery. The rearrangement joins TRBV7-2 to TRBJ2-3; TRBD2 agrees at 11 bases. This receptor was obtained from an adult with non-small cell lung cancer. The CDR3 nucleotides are TGTGCCAGCACTCATAGCGGGGGGGCAGATACGCAGTATTTT. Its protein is CASTHSGGADTQYF.